The 24 T cell receptor beta chains listed next were all sequenced from one sample in a study of metastatic and nonmetastatic thyroid tumors. With MiXCR, TCRdb reprocessed the PCR reads. Among about 12,000 clones, roughly 27% were seen once, and the ten largest hold about 21%. Patients underwent thyroid surgery, and none had received any treatment before it. Material: adjacent normal tissue. All receptors derive from a male donor with papillary thyroid cancer or a benign thyroid nodule (not recorded which). Some clones in this sample may be carry-over from other donors' samples.

This clone occurred a few times. The V and J genes are TRBV12-3 or TRBV12-4 and TRBJ2-3; D not resolved. With 8 bases removed from V and 5 bases from J, the gap between germline ends came to 14 bases. This CDR3 region has 13 residues. The CDR3: CASGIKPQDTQYF. In nucleotides, the CDR3 is TGTGCCAGCGGCATCAAACCGCAAGATACGCAGTATTTT.

By its share, this clone is medium-sized. This chain connects TRBV7-8 to TRBJ2-2; D is undetermined. The CDR3 totals 14 residues. Trimming pared 2 bases from V and 6 bases from J, leaving 10 bases between. Germline V gene sequence: CDR1 SGHVS, CDR2 FQNEAQ. The DNA for the CDR3 is TGTGCCAGCAGCTTAAGGGTTTCCTCCGGGGAGCTGTTTTTT. Amino acid sequence: CASSLRVSSGELFF.

This clone was counted only a few times. The gene calls are TRBV6-4 and TRBJ1-2, with D possibly TRBD1 on 6 matching bases. V gave up 6 bases and J gave up 5 bases, with 22 bases separating them. CDR3 length: 16 residues. CDR1 MRHNA and CDR2 SNTAGT come from the germline V gene. The CDR3 bases are TGTGCCAGCAGCTCCGGGACAAGGCCGTTCCGGTATGGCTACACCTTC. Its protein is CASSSGTRPFRYGYTF.

Within the sample, this clone is medium-sized. The chain has TRBV6-7 and TRBJ2-7; D gene ambiguous. TRBV6-7 carries the ORF label, with uncertain function. V dropped 6 bases and J dropped 3 bases, with 9 bases sitting between them. The CDR3 is made up of 12 amino acids. The CDR3 DNA reads TGTGCCAGCAGGTATGATGACTACGAGCAGTACTTC. It yields the protein CASRYDDYEQYF.

CDR3 amino acids: CASSATGGTAKNIQYF. The CDR3 nucleotides are TGTGCCAGCAGTGCGACAGGGGGCACAGCCAAAAACATTCAGTACTTC. The genes are TRBV28 and TRBJ2-4; TRBD1 matches 10 bases. V gave up 5 bases and J gave up 0 bases; unmatched junction bases: 4. The CDR3 runs to 16 residues. Germline V gene lookup returns CDR1 MDHEN and CDR2 SYDVKM.

The genes are TRBV11-2 and TRBJ2-1; 9 bases match TRBD2. The CDR3 is 14 residues long. The V gene's germline CDR1 is SGHAT and CDR2 FQNNGV. V was clipped by 5 bases and J by 10 bases; unmatched bases: 9. The CDR3 DNA is TGTGCCAGCAGCCAGGGGCGGGGGGGAGTCGAGCAGTTCTTC. Translated, it gives CASSQGRGGVEQFF. Variable domain in full (rest from reference TRBV11-2 and TRBJ2-1): EAGVAQSPRYKIIEKRQSVAFWCNPISGHATLYWYQQILGQGPKLLIQFQNNGVVDDSQLPKDRFSAERLKGVDSTLKIQPAKLEDSAVYLCASSQGRGGVEQFFGPGTRLTVL.

This clone is medium-sized (0.01 to 0.1%) in the sample. The chain uses TRBV4-2 and TRBJ2-7, with 8 positions matching TRBD2. The CDR3 is 14 amino acids. The V gene's germline CDR1 is LGHNA and CDR2 YNFKEQ. J gave up 9 bases and V 0 bases, and 7 bases lay outside the gene matches. The CDR3 bases are TGTGCCAGCAGCCAAGATGGTCGGGGGGGCCTGCAGTACTTC. It specifies CASSQDGRGGLQYF.

The chain employs TRBV27 and TRBJ2-7; the D is unclear. The CDR3 has 13 residues. V was cut by 2 bases and J by 9 bases, with 14 bases left in between. Per germline, CDR1 MNHEY and CDR2 SMNVEV (reference sequence). CDR3 sequence (DNA): TGTGCCAGCAGTTTAACGGGTGTCGACGGGCAGTACTTC. This codes for CASSLTGVDGQYF.

This clone was recorded many times. This chain joins TRBV4-1 and TRBJ2-7, with D perhaps matching TRBD1 (6 bases). The CDR3 is 13 amino acids. In germline, CDR1 is MGHRA, CDR2 YSYEKL. V was shortened by 4 bases and J by 4 bases, with 11 bases between the two germline ends. CDR3: CASSLGGEYEQYF. The CDR3 DNA sequence: TGCGCCAGCAGCCTTGGGGGCGAGTACGAGCAGTACTTC.

The chain links TRBV20-1 to TRBJ2-5; D remains unclear. Germline loops: CDR1 DFQATT, CDR2 SNEGSKA (reference sequence). V lost 2 bases to trimming and J lost 2 bases, with 9 bases between them. This CDR3 is 13 amino acids long. Here the CDR3 DNA reads TGCAGTGCTAGACCGTCAGGACAAGAGACCCAGTACTTC. This codes for CSARPSGQETQYF.

This clone rates as medium-sized. The V call is TRBV20-1, the J call TRBJ2-4; 7 positions match TRBD1. The CDR3 totals 14 residues. The V and J ends lost 5 bases and 2 bases, in that order; junction bases with no gene match: 6. Germline V gene lookup returns CDR1 DFQATT and CDR2 SNEGSKA (reference sequence). The CDR3 is CSASTGNPKNIQYF. The CDR3 bases are TGCAGTGCTTCGACAGGGAATCCCAAAAACATTCAGTACTTC.

V gene TRBV6-2 or TRBV6-3 combines with J gene TRBJ2-5; 9 bases fit TRBD2. Germline V lookup: CDR1 MNHEY, CDR2 SVGEGT. Trimming cost V 6 bases and J 5 bases; bases outside gene matches: 4. The length of the CDR3 is 13 residues. The CDR3 region is CASRASGVETQYF. The CDR3 DNA reads TGTGCCAGCAGGGCTAGCGGGGTGGAGACCCAGTACTTC.

The sample holds a few counts of this clone. The chain is built from TRBV7-2 and TRBJ2-3, with D hard to call. Germline CDR1 reads SGHTA; CDR2 reads FQGNSA. This CDR3 has 14 amino acids. Trimming cost V 5 bases and J 3 bases, with 12 bases left between them. The CDR3 here is CASSVYMMTDTQYF. The CDR3, as DNA: TGTGCCAGCAGCGTCTATATGATGACAGATACGCAGTATTTT.

The V and J genes are TRBV6-1 and TRBJ2-7; D ambiguous. CDR1 MNHNS and CDR2 SASEGT come from the germline V gene. V gave up 8 bases and J gave up 0 bases, with 8 bases separating them. This CDR3 region has 12 residues. DNA for the CDR3: TGTGCCAGCGGGGAATACTCCTACGAGCAGTACTTC. Translating it yields CASGEYSYEQYF.

This clone was observed many times. V usage is TRBV7-6 and J usage is TRBJ2-1, with D unclear. There are 13 residues in the CDR3. V lost 3 bases and J 8 bases, leaving 11 bases between the germline ends. Germline lookup yields CDR1 SGHVS and CDR2 FNYEAQ. The CDR3 sequence: CASSLIRGDEQFF. CDR3 coding DNA: TGTGCCAGCAGCTTGATCAGAGGCGATGAGCAGTTCTTC.

The CDR3 loop is CASSLGAGNTIYF. The DNA for the CDR3 is TGTGCCAGCAGCTTGGGGGCTGGAAACACCATATATTTT. The chain recombines TRBV5-5 with TRBJ1-3; no definite D call. Trimming left V 0 bases short and J 2 bases short, with 3 bases between. Looked up from germline, CDR1 is SGHKS and CDR2 is YYEKEE (reference sequence). CDR3 length: 13 amino acids.

The chain uses TRBV11-1 and TRBJ2-2, with 12 bases identical to TRBD2. Germline-derived CDR1 and CDR2 are SGHAT and FQDESV (reference sequence). The junction had 5 bases not matched to a gene; V was cut back by 3 bases and J by 3 bases. There are 17 residues in the CDR3. The CDR3 spells CASSFPTSGRDTGELFF. CDR3 nucleotides: TGTGCCAGCAGCTTTCCGACTAGCGGGAGAGACACCGGGGAGCTGTTTTTT.

The chain links TRBV11-2 to TRBJ2-3; D unclear. The V gene lost 5 bases and the J gene lost 2 bases, with 5 bases spanning the gap. The CDR3 loop spans 12 amino acids. Germline V gives CDR1 SGHAT, CDR2 FQNNGV. The CDR3 is CASSQITDTQYF. The CDR3, as DNA: TGTGCCAGCAGCCAGATCACAGATACGCAGTATTTT.

The chain carries TRBV5-1 and TRBJ2-2; 11 bases fit TRBD2. This CDR3 has 16 residues. The V segment lost 3 bases and the J segment 3 bases; nucleotides outside the gene matches: 4. Germline CDR1 is SGHRS and CDR2 is YFSETQ. The CDR3 coding sequence is TGCGCCAGCAGCTATAGCGGGAGGGCCGACACCGGGGAGCTGTTTTTT. Amino acid sequence: CASSYSGRADTGELFF.

The J gene is TRBJ2-7, the V gene TRBV27; D possibly uses TRBD1 or TRBD2 (6 bases each). With 0 bases removed from V and 5 bases from J, the gap between germline ends came to 11 bases. Germline assignment: CDR1 MNHEY and CDR2 SMNVEV (reference sequence). The CDR3 consists of 14 residues. DNA for the CDR3: TGTGCCAGCAGTTTATCAGGGGGGTTCCACGAGCAGTACTTC. It encodes CASSLSGGFHEQYF.

This clone is classed as medium-sized. The chain has TRBV11-3 and TRBJ2-7; maybe TRBD2 (5 bases). The length of the CDR3 is 14 residues. Looked up from germline, CDR1 is SGHNT and CDR2 is YENEEA. V gave up 5 bases and J gave up 0 bases, with 11 bases separating them. CDR3 coding DNA: TGTGCCAGCAGCCCAGCTGGGAGCTCCTACGAGCAGTACTTC. Protein sequence: CASSPAGSSYEQYF.

The genes are TRBV12-3 or TRBV12-4 and TRBJ2-3, with 9 bases identical to TRBD1. The length of the CDR3 is 15 residues. V lost 6 bases and J lost 4; bases outside the gene matches: 8. DNA for the CDR3: TGTGCCAGCAGCTTGGGGGACAGGGACGCAGATACGCAGTATTTT. Translating it yields CASSLGDRDADTQYF.

This clone was detected only a few times. Relative to the germline gene, one junction end is altered; a read error may explain this. The chain has TRBV6-1 and TRBJ2-3; no clear D gene. CDR1 is MNHNS, CDR2 SASEGT, per germline. The CDR3 totals 15 residues. CDR3 region: CSSSHIVTSTDTQYF. As DNA, the CDR3 is TGTTCCAGCAGTCATATCGTCACTAGCACAGATACGCAGTATTTT.

This clone was seen more than once but under ten times. This chain connects TRBV6-2 or TRBV6-3 to TRBJ1-6; a weak D match, TRBD1 (6 bases). CDR1 MNHEY and CDR2 SVGEGT come from the germline V gene. Deletions cut 2 bases from V and 10 bases from J, with 12 bases between. This CDR3 comprises 14 residues. CDR3 protein: CASSYQGRRSPLHF. In DNA form, the CDR3 reads TGTGCCAGCAGTTACCAGGGGCGGAGATCACCCCTCCACTTT.